Shown below are 19 T cell receptor beta chains from a single sample sequenced in a study of cytomegalovirus exposure and HLA in healthy donors. A multiplex PCR was run with 60 Vbeta primers and 13 Jbeta primers. Sequenced by immunoSEQ multiplex PCR; TCRdb stores in-frame clones only, minus some. The sample records about 120,000 clones, over 65% being singletons. Sequenced: PBMCs. These receptors came from a woman aged 25 to 39 in good health and CMV-seropositive.

The rearrangement uses TRBV6-6 and TRBJ2-7, with 9 positions matching TRBD1. The trim removed 6 bases at V and 1 base at J, leaving 4 bases unmatched. Germline loops: CDR1 MNHNY, CDR2 SVGAGI (reference sequence). The CDR3 consists of 14 residues. CDR3 DNA sequence: TGTGCCAGCAGCCTCGGACAGGGGTCCTACGAGCAGTACTTC. It encodes CASSLGQGSYEQYF.

The rearrangement joins TRBV18 to TRBJ1-5, with 7 bases that match TRBD1. The germline V gene has CDR1 KGHSH and CDR2 LQKENI. The CDR3 is 17 amino acids. The junction had 9 bases not matched to a gene; V was cut back by 4 bases and J by 0 bases. The CDR3 loop reads CASSQGRDRISNQPQHF. CDR3 coding DNA: TGTGCCAGCTCACAGGGCCGGGACAGAATTAGCAATCAGCCCCAGCATTTT.

The chain is built from TRBV7-8 and TRBJ1-4; 7 nucleotides line up with TRBD1. This CDR3 has 14 amino acids. Germline trimming cut 6 bases from V and 6 bases from J; bases unmatched to any gene: 7. Germline V lookup: CDR1 SGHVS, CDR2 FQNEAQ. In nucleotides, the CDR3 is TGTGCCAGCAGAGAGACAGGGACAGATGAAAAACTGTTTTTT. This sequence encodes CASRETGTDEKLFF.

In this sample, this clone turned up a few times. CDR3 residues: CASRGTGYKLFF. The CDR3, as DNA: TGTGCCAGCAGGGGGACAGGGTATAAACTGTTTTTT. V and J are TRBV6-5 and TRBJ1-4; 9 nucleotides line up with TRBD1. Per germline, CDR1 MNHEY and CDR2 SVGAGI. This CDR3 spans 12 amino acids. The J segment lost 11 bases and the V segment lost 6 bases, leaving 4 bases of the junction unmatched.

Only a few counts were recorded for this clone. The rearrangement links TRBV4-1 to TRBJ1-5, with a possible D match to TRBD1 (5 bases). The CDR3 extends over 15 amino acids. Germline V CDR1 and CDR2: MGHRA, YSYEKL. V lost 0 bases, J lost 2 bases, and 8 bases lay in between. CDR3 DNA: TGCGCCAGCAGCCAAGACGGGGGGGGCAATCAGCCCCAGCATTTT. It specifies CASSQDGGGNQPQHF.

This clone was recorded once. The gene calls are TRBV2 and TRBJ2-7; possibly TRBD2 for D (6 bases). This CDR3 comprises 14 residues. CDR1 and CDR2 (germline): SNHLY, FYNNEI. Trimming removed 8 bases from V and 7 bases from J, with 21 bases in between. CDR3 residues: CASGSDRGMREQYF. Written as DNA, the CDR3 is TGTGCCAGCGGGTCGGACCGCGGGATGAGGGAGCAGTACTTC.

The V gene is TRBV4-1, the J gene TRBJ1-4; 9 bases agree with TRBD1. Germline assignment: CDR1 MGHRA and CDR2 YSYEKL. The V and J ends lost 1 base and 8 bases, in that order; junction bases with no gene match: 5. CDR3 length: 15 amino acids. CDR3 region: CASSQASGQGEKLFF. The CDR3 DNA sequence: TGCGCCAGCAGCCAAGCCTCGGGACAGGGCGAAAAACTGTTTTTT.

This sequence joins TRBV6-5 and TRBJ2-5; TRBD2 matches at 7 bases. This CDR3 is built from 15 residues. The germline V gene encodes CDR1 MNHEY and CDR2 SVGAGI. The J segment lost 1 base and the V segment lost 6 bases, leaving 8 bases of the junction unmatched. The CDR3 DNA sequence: TGTGCCAGCAGCACTGGCGGGGGTTTCCAAGAGACCCAGTACTTC. This translates into CASSTGGGFQETQYF.

The chain has TRBV6-4 and TRBJ2-2, with 7 bases lining up with TRBD2. With 8 bases clipped from V and 0 bases from J, the junction kept 3 bases outside the gene matches. Germline V gene sequence: CDR1 MRHNA, CDR2 SNTAGT. The CDR3 totals 14 residues. The CDR3 spells CASGTSANTGELFF. In nucleotides, the CDR3 is TGTGCCAGCGGAACTAGCGCGAACACCGGGGAGCTGTTTTTT.

This clone was recorded only once. The V and J genes are TRBV4-1 and TRBJ1-5; D is undetermined. The V gene's germline CDR1 is MGHRA and CDR2 YSYEKL. V was cut by 5 bases and J by 1 base, with 15 bases left in between. CDR3 length equals 16 residues. The CDR3 here is CASSYQSGGSNQPQHF. The CDR3, as DNA: TGCGCCAGCAGCTACCAGTCGGGTGGAAGCAATCAGCCCCAGCATTTT.

The chain has TRBV9 and TRBJ1-1; TRBD1 aligns across 8 bases. The V gene end was trimmed by 0 bases and the J gene end by 7 bases; junction bases not matched to a gene: 5. The CDR3 runs to 14 residues. In germline, CDR1 is SGDLS, CDR2 YYNGEE. CDR3 bases: TGTGCCAGCAGCGTAGCTCTGGGGACAGGTGAAGCTTTCTTT. Its translation is CASSVALGTGEAFF.

This clone was seen a few times. The rearrangement uses TRBV4-1 and TRBJ2-5; possibly TRBD1 for D (6 bases). This CDR3 contains 16 residues. V shed 4 bases and J shed 2 bases, with 17 bases lying between them. CDR1 and CDR2 (germline): MGHRA, YSYEKL. CDR3 sequence: CASSRSGRGPQETQYF. CDR3 DNA sequence: TGCGCCAGCAGCCGCTCAGGCAGGGGACCTCAAGAGACCCAGTACTTC.

The chain has TRBV25-1 and TRBJ1-3; D is perhaps TRBD1 (6 bases). The CDR3 runs to 14 residues. Deletions cut 10 bases from V and 0 bases from J, with 13 bases between. Germline CDR1 and CDR2: MGHDK and SYGVNS. CDR3 nucleotide sequence: TGTGCCACCCGGGGGGGGCCCTCTGGAAACACCATATATTTT. It specifies CATRGGPSGNTIYF.

The rearrangement links TRBV27 to TRBJ2-2, with D maybe TRBD1 (6 bases). The CDR3 is made up of 17 amino acids. V dropped 3 bases and J dropped 0 bases, with 14 bases sitting between them. CDR1 and CDR2 (germline): MNHEY, SMNVEV (reference sequence). CDR3 loop: CASSFLWTAPNTGELFF. DNA of the CDR3: TGTGCCAGCAGTTTTTTGTGGACAGCTCCGAACACCGGGGAGCTGTTTTTT.

The chain couples TRBV9 to TRBJ2-6, with a possible D match to TRBD1 (6 bases). The CDR3 has 17 amino acids. CDR1 is SGDLS, CDR2 YYNGEE, per germline. Trimming left V 0 bases short and J 0 bases short, with 10 bases between. Here the CDR3 DNA reads TGTGCCAGCAGCGTAGGGACAGCCAGCTCTGGGGCCAACGTCCTGACTTTC. Amino acids: CASSVGTASSGANVLTF. The complete variable domain, with remaining parts taken from reference TRBV9 and TRBJ2-6, reads DSGVTQTPKHLITATGQRVTLRCSPRSGDLSVYWYQQSLDQGLQFLIQYYNGEERAKGNILERFSAQQFPDLHSELNLSSLELGDSALYFCASSVGTASSGANVLTFGAGSRLTVL.

The chain has TRBV2 and TRBJ1-1, with 9 bases aligning to TRBD1. The germline V gene has CDR1 SNHLY and CDR2 FYNNEI. The CDR3 contains 17 residues. Trimming took 2 bases from V and 1 from J; bases not matched to a gene: 8. The CDR3: CASSERGTGQGNTEAFF. The DNA of the CDR3 is TGTGCCAGCAGTGAAAGGGGGACAGGGCAGGGGAACACTGAAGCTTTCTTT. Full variable domain (outside the CDR3, taken from reference TRBV2 and TRBJ1-1): EPEVTQTPSHQVTQMGQEVILRCVPISNHLYFYWYRQILGQKVEFLVSFYNNEISEKSEIFDDQFSVERPDGSNFTLKIRSTKLEDSAMYFCASSERGTGQGNTEAFFGQGTRLTVV.

V gene TRBV30 combines with J gene TRBJ2-1, with D possibly matching TRBD2 (6 bases). The CDR3 contains 11 residues. Germline lookup yields CDR1 GTSNPN and CDR2 SVGIG (reference sequence). The chain's CDR3 is CAYGGYNEQFF. DNA for the CDR3: TGTGCATACGGGGGCTACAATGAGCAGTTCTTC.

This clone was found a few times. Other DNA variants within this sample encode the same CDR3. The chain has TRBV5-1 and TRBJ2-1; 7 nucleotides line up with TRBD1. Losses at the gene ends were 0 bases for V and 6 bases for J; bases not matched to a gene: 6. The CDR3 length is 15 residues. The germline V gene has CDR1 SGHRS and CDR2 YFSETQ. The CDR3 DNA follows: TGCGCCAGCAGCTTGGCCAGGGGGTTGGGCAATGAGCAGTTCTTC. It yields the protein CASSLARGLGNEQFF.

This clone has a handful of counts. The chain is built from TRBV5-1 and TRBJ2-5; 11 bases map to TRBD2. V shed 4 bases, J shed 5 bases, and the junction held 10 bases outside the gene matches. This CDR3 is built from 16 residues. CDR1 is SGHRS and CDR2 is YFSETQ in the germline V gene. As DNA, the CDR3 is TGCGCCAGCAGCGGGGGACTAGCGGCGTCTGGGGAGACCCAGTACTTC. This gives the protein CASSGGLAASGETQYF.